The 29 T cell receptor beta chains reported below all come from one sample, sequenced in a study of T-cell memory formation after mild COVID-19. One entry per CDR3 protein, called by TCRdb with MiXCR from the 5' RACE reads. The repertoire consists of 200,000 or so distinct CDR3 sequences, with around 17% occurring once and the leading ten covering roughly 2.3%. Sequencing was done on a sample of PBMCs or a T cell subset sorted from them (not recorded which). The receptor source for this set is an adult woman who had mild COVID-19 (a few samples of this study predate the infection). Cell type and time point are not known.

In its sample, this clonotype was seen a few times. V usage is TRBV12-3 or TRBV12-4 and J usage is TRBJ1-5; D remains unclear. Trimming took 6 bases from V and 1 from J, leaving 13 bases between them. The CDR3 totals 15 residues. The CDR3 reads CASSPGSVSNQPQHF. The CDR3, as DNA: TGTGCCAGCAGCCCCGGGTCCGTCAGCAATCAGCCCCAGCATTTT.

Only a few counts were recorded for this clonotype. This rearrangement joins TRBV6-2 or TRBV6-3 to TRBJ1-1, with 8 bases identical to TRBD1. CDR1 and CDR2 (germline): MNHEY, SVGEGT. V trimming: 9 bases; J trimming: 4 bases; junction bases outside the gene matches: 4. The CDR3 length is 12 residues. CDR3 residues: CASRTGSTEAFF. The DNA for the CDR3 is TGTGCCAGTAGGACAGGGAGCACTGAAGCTTTCTTT.

CDR3 loop: CASSLELANYGYTF. CDR3 coding DNA: TGTGCCAGCAGCTTGGAGCTAGCTAACTATGGCTACACCTTC. V usage is TRBV5-5 and J usage is TRBJ1-2, with no clear D. V was pared by 0 bases and J by 0 bases, with 6 bases between. Germline CDR1 and CDR2: SGHKS and YYEKEE (reference sequence). The CDR3 runs to 14 residues.

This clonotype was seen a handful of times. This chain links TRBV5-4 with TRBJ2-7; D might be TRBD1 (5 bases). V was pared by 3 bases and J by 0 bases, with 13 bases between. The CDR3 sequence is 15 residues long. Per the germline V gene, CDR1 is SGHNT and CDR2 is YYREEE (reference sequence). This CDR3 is CASSSTGSLSYEQYF. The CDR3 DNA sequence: TGTGCCAGCAGCTCCACAGGCTCACTCTCCTACGAGCAGTACTTC.

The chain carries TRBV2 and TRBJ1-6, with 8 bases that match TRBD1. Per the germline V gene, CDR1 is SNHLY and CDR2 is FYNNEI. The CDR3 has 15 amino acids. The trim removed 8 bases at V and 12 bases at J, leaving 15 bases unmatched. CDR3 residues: CASGVGTGATLPLHF. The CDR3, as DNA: TGTGCCAGCGGAGTCGGGACAGGCGCTACCTTACCCCTCCACTTT.

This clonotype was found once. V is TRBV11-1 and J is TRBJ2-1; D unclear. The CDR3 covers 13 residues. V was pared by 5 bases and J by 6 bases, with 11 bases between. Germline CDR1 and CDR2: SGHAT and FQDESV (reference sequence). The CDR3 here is CASSLTTLNEQFF. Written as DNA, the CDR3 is TGTGCCAGCAGCCTTACGACCCTCAATGAGCAGTTCTTC.

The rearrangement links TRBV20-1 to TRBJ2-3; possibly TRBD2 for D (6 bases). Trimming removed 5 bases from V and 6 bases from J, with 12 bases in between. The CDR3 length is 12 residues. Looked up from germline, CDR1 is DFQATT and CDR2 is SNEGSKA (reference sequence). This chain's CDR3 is CSAVDYRDTQYF. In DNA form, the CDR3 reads TGCAGTGCTGTGGACTACCGGGATACGCAGTATTTT.

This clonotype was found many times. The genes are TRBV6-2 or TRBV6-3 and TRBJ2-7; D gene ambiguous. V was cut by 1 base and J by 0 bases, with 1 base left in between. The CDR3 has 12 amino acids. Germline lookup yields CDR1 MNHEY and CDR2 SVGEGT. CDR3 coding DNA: TGTGCCAGCAGTTACTTCTCCTACGAGCAGTACTTC. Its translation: CASSYFSYEQYF.

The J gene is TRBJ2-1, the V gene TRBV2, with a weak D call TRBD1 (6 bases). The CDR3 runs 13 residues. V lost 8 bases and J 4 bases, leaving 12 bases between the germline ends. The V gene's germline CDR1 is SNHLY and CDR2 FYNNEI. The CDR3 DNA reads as TGTGCCAGCGCGGGCACAGGGTACAATGAGCAGTTCTTC. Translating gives CASAGTGYNEQFF.

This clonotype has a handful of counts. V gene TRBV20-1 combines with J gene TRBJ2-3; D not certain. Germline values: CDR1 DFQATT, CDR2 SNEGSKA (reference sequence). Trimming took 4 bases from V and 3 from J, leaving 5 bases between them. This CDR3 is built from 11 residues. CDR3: CSATATDTQYF. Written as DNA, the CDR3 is TGCAGTGCTACAGCGACAGATACGCAGTATTTT.

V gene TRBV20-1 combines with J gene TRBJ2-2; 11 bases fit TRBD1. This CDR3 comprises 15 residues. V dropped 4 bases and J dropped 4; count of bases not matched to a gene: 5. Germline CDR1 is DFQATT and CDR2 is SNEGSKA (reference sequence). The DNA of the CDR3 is TGCAGTGCTATCTCCGGGACAGGGGGCACCGGGGAGCTGTTTTTT. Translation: CSAISGTGGTGELFF.

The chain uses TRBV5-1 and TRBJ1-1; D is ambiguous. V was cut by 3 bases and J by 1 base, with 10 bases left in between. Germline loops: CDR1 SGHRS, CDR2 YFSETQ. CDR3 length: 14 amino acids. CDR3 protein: CASSWSATNTEAFF. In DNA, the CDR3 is TGCGCCAGCAGCTGGTCAGCAACGAACACTGAAGCTTTCTTT.

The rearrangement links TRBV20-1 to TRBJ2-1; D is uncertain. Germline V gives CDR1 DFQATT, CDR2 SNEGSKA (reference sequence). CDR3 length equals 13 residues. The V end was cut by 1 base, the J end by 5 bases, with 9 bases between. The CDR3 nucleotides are TGCAGTGCTAGAGGACACGCAGACAATGAGCAGTTCTTC. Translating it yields CSARGHADNEQFF.

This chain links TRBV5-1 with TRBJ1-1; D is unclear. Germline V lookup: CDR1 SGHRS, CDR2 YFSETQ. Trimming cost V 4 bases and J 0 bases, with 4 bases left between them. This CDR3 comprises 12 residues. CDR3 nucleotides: TGCGCCAGCAGCAGGGTGAACACTGAAGCTTTCTTT. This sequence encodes CASSRVNTEAFF.

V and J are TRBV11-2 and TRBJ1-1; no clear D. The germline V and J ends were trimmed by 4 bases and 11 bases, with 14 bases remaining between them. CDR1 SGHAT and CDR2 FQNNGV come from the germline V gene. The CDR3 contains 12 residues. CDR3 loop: CASSSRGRKAFF. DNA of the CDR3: TGTGCCAGCAGCTCCCGGGGTCGCAAGGCTTTCTTT.

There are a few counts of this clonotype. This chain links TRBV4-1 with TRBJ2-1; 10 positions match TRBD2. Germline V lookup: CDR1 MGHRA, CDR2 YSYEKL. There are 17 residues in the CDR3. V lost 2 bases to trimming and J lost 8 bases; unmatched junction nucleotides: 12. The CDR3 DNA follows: TGCGCCAGCAGCCAATCCGCCCTAGCGGGAGCTGGCGATGAGCAGTTCTTC. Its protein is CASSQSALAGAGDEQFF.

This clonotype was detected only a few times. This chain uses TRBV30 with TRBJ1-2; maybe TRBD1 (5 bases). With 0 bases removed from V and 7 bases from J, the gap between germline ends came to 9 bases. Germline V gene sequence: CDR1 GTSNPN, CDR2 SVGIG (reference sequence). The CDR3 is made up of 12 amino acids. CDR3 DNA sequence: TGTGCCTGGAGTGTACAACAGGCTGGCTACACCTTC. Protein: CAWSVQQAGYTF.

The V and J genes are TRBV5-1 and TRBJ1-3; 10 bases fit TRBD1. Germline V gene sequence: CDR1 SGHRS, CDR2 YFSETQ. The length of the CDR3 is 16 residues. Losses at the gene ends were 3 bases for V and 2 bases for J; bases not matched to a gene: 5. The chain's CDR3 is CASSSGGTGAGNTIYF. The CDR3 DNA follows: TGCGCCAGCAGCTCCGGAGGGACAGGGGCTGGAAACACCATATATTTT.

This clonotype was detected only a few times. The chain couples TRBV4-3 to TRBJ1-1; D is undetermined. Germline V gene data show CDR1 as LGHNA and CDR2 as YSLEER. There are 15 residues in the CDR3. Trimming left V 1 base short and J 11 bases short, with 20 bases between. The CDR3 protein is CASSQARTEGGRAFF. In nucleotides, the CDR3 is TGCGCCAGCAGCCAAGCCCGGACGGAGGGAGGAAGGGCTTTCTTT.

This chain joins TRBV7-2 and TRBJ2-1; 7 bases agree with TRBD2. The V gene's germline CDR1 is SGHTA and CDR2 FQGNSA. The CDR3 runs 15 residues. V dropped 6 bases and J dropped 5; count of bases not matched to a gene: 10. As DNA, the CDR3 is TGTGCCAGCAGTTTGGACCCTAGCGGTCACAATGAGCAGTTCTTC. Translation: CASSLDPSGHNEQFF.

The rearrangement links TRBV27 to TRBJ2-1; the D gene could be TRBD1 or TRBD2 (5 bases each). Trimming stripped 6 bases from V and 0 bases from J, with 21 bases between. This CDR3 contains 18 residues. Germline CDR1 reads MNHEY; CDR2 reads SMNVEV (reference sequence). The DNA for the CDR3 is TGTGCCAGCAGGCGGAACCCGATGGGGGAAGGCTCCTACAATGAGCAGTTCTTC. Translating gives CASRRNPMGEGSYNEQFF.

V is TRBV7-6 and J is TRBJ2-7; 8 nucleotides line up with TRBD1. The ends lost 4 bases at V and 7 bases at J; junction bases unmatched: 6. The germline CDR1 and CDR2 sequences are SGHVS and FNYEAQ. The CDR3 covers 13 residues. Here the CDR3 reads CASSSGQGREQYF. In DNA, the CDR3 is TGTGCCAGCAGCTCCGGACAGGGTCGGGAGCAGTACTTC.

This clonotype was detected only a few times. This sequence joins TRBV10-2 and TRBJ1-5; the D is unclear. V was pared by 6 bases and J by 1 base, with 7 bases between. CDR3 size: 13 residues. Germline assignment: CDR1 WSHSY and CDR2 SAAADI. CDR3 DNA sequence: TGCGCCAGCAGGGTAGGGAGCAATCAGCCCCAGCATTTT. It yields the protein CASRVGSNQPQHF.

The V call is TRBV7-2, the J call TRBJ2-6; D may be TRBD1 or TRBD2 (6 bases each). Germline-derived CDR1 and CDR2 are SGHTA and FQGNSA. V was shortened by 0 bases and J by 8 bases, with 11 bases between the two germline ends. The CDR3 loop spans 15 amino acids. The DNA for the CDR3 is TGTGCCAGCAGCTTAGCGCAAGGGGGGACCAACGTCCTGACTTTC. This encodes CASSLAQGGTNVLTF.

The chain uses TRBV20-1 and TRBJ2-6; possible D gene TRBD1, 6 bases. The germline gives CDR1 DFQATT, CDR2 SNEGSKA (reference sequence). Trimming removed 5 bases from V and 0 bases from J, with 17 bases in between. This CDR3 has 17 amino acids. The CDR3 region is CSASTGTRSSGANVLTF. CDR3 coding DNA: TGCAGTGCTTCTACCGGGACACGGAGCTCTGGGGCCAACGTCCTGACTTTC.

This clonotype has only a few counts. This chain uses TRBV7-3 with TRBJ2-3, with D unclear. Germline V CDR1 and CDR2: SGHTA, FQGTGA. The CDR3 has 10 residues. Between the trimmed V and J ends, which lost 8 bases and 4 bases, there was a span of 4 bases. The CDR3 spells CASPPDTQYF. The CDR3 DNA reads TGTGCCAGCCCGCCAGATACGCAGTATTTT. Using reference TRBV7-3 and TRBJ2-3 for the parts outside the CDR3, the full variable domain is GAGVSQTPSNKVTEKGKYVELRCDPISGHTALYWYRQSLGQGPEFLIYFQGTGAADDSGLPNDRFFAVRPEGSVSTLKIQRTERGDSAVYLCASPPDTQYFGPGTRLTVL.

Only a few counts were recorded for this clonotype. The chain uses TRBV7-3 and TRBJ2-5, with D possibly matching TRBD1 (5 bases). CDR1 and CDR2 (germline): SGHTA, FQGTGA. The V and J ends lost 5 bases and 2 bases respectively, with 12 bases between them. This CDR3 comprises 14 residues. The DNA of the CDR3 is TGTGCCAGCAGCAACCAGGGCAGACAAGAGACCCAGTACTTC. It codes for CASSNQGRQETQYF.

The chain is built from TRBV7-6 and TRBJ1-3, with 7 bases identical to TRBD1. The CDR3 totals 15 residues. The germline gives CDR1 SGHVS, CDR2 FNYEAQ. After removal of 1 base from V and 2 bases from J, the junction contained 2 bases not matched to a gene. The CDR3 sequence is CASSLGGGAGNTIYF. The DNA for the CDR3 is TGTGCCAGCAGCTTAGGAGGGGGCGCTGGAAACACCATATATTTT.

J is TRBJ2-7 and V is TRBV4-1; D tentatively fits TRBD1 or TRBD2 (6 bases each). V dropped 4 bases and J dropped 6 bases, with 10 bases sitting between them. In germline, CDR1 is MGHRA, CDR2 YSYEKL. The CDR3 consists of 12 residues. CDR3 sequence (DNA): TGCGCCAGCAGCCGGGGGGCAGGCGAGCAGTACTTC. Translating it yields CASSRGAGEQYF.